This entry is about one TCR beta chain. The CDR3 runs 16 residues. V was pared by 3 bases and J by 3 bases, with 10 bases of the junction left unmatched. Germline V CDR1 and CDR2: MDHEN, SYDVKM. Source study methods: Nucleated cell number was recorded as an estimate derived from reference gene primer amplification. Using immunoSEQ multiplex PCR, the repertoire was profiled, and TCRdb retains in-frame clones only, with some absent. The V and J calls and clone size are taken from that table; D and trimming were inferred from the DNA. Of some 110,000 clones in the sample, approximately 84% were seen once. This sample is part of a study of blood T cell repertoires in COVID-19. Study information: COVID-19 samples, acute and convalescent, were from the United States, Italy and Spain. In each case, the material was cDNA or gDNA derived from T cells, B-cell-depleted T cells, or PBMCs.

What was sequenced was peripheral blood. The gene calls are TRBV28 and TRBJ2-5; TRBD1 aligns across 7 bases. The sequence was obtained from a man in his forties or fifties with acute or convalescent COVID-19. In nucleotides, the CDR3 is TGTGCCAGCAGTTTCGGTTGGGGACAGACCAAAGAGACCCAGTACTTC. It encodes CASSFGWGQTKETQYF.